The subject of this entry is one T cell receptor beta chain. The antigen remains undetermined. The data were taken from a study of blood T cells in healthy people across ages. Broader study findings: A strong correlation was seen between TCR beta diversity and naive T cell percentage.

The use of a sample-barcoded 5' primer and a J-beta primer mix characterized a second PCR of roughly 6 to 11 cycles. Each TCR beta cDNA got a 12-nucleotide random molecular identifier. TCRdb re-called the 5' RACE reads with MiXCR, one entry per CDR3 protein. The sample includes about 1.1 million distinct CDR3 sequences, about two fifths seen only once; the top ten take approximately 14%. Germline CDR1 is SEHNR and CDR2 is FQNEAQ (reference sequence). Trimming left V 7 bases short and J 1 base short, with 10 bases between. This CDR3 comprises 13 residues. The people who gave samples were healthy Caucasians from Russia, aged roughly 6 to 90.

This chain connects TRBV7-9 to TRBJ1-1, with unresolved D. Sequences were obtained from blood. The TCR originated in a young man in good health. The CDR3 loop is CASKGPSNTEAFF. The CDR3 DNA is TGTGCCAGCAAAGGCCCCTCGAACACTGAAGCTTTCTTT. Using reference TRBV7-9 and TRBJ1-1 for the parts outside the CDR3, the full variable domain is DTGVSQNPRHKITKRGQNVTFRCDPISEHNRLYWYRQTLGQGPEFLTYFQNEAQLEKSRLLSDRFSAERPKGSFSTLEIQRTEQGDSAMYLCASKGPSNTEAFFGQGTRLTVV.